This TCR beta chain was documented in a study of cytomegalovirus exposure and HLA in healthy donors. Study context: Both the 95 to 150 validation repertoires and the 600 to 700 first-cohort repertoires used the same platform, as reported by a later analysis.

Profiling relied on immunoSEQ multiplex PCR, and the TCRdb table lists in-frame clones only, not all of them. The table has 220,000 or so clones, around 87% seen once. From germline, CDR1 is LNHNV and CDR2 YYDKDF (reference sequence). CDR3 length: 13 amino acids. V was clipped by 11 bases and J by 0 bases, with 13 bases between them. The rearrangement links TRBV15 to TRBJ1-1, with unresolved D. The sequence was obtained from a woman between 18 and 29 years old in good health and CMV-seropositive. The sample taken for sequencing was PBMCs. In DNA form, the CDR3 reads TGTGCCGCCTCCGGGATCATGAACACTGAAGCTTTCTTT. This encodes CAASGIMNTEAFF. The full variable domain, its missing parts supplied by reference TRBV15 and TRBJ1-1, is DAMVIQNPRYQVTQFGKPVTLSCSQTLNHNVMYWYQQKSSQAPKLLFHYYDKDFNNEADTPDNFQSRRPNTSFCFLDIRSPGLGDTAMYLCAASGIMNTEAFFGQGTRLTVV.